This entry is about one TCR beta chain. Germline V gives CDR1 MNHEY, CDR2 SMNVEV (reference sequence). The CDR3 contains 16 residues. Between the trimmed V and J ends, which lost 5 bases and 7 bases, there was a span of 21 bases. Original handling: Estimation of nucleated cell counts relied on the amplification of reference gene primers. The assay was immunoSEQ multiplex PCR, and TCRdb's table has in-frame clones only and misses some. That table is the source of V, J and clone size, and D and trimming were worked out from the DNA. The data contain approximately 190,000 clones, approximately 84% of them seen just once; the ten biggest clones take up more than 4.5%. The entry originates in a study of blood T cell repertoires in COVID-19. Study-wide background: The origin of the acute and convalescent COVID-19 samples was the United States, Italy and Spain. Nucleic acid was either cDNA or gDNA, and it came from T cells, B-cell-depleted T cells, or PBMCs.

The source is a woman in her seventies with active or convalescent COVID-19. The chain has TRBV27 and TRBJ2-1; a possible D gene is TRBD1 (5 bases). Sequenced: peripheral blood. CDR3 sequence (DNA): TGTGCCAGCAGTCCAATTACAGGCCGTTCGAGGAATGAGCAGTTCTTC. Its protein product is CASSPITGRSRNEQFF.